This T cell receptor beta chain was documented in a study of CXCR3-negative and CXCR3-positive naive CD8 T cells (dated by TCRdb to the late 2010s). Regarding the complete study: About 150 million TRB reads were obtained in total, roughly 1.5 +/- 0.3 million reads per library. Naive subsets from about five donors and memory cells from 3 donors were included in the TRBV-TRBJ cluster analysis. Diversity and physicochemical repertoire analyses were performed on approximately 10 donors pooled from two independent experiments.

Notes on this clonotype: It has no known antigen specificity.

The full study reports these points: Because CXCR3 expression was partially decreased after cryopreservation, freshly isolated PBMCs were used for most assays. Comparably high repertoire diversity was found in both naive subsets, whereas much lower repertoire diversity was found in memory CD8+ T cells. TRBV-TRBJ usage was similar between naive CXCR3-negative and CXCR3-positive cells from the same donor, while memory cells showed distinct patterns. Because surface CD5, which is linked to self-reactivity in mice, was comparable between the naive subsets, TCR interaction strength was also inferred from the physicochemical properties of TRB CDR3s. TRB CDR3s from CXCR3-positive naive cells showed higher hydrophobicity (lower Kidera factor 4), lower energy, and higher strength and volume indices than CXCR3-negative naive cells.

The sample was run on a NextSeq 550. The Human TCR Profiling Kit (MiLaboratory) was used to make UMI-labeled 5' RACE TRB cDNA libraries. cDNA synthesis used the entire amount of extracted RNA, and PCR amplification then used the entire amount of cDNA produced. The libraries were made side by side, with each library going through the same number of PCR cycles. The original methods were these. With a requirement of at least two reads per UMI, MIGEC and MiXCR extracted about 50,000 +/- 10,000 unique UMI-labeled TRB cDNA molecules per library. Each library averaged around 40,000 +/- 10,000 functional in-frame TRB CDR3 nucleotide clonotypes without stop codons. Diversity metrics, including normalized Shannon-Wiener and Chao1, were computed in VDJtools after downsampling to 5000 UMI-labeled TRB molecules per sample. Clonotype-size-weighted physicochemical properties of the central five CDR3 residues (interaction energy, strength, volume and Kidera factor 4) were computed in VDJtools. TCRdb reprocessed the reads and lists each CDR3 protein sequence as a single entry, with no DNA. These V and J calls originate from TCRdb's pipeline instead of the authors' own analysis. The sample table records over 8,000 distinct CDR3 sequences. The biggest ten clones account for around 1.2% of the sample.

Each CD8+ T cell subset was flow-sorted in triplicate, and some 310,000 cells per subset were placed directly into RLT lysis buffer. To keep memory contaminants out, a stringent definition of naive CD8+ T cells was applied: CD45RO-CCR7+CD27+CD95-. Peripheral blood mononuclear cells were isolated from buffy coats using standard density gradient centrifugation. A FACSAria III was used to flow-sort naive CD8+ T cells into CXCR3-negative and CXCR3-positive populations. Total RNA was extracted from sorted cells with an RNeasy Mini Kit. The sequenced sample was naive CXCR3- CD8+ T cells from blood. Read against the paper, the sample's cell subset or site label means: CD45RO-CCR7+CD27+CD95- naive CD8+ T cells lacking CXCR3 (TNR3-). This receptor was taken from a human donor in good health. Some clones in this sample may be carry-over from other donors' samples.

The CDR3 region has the sequence CASSLTGIQETQYF. The chain couples TRBV11-2 to TRBJ2-5; without DNA, the TCRdb call of TRBD1 cannot be checked. From the cysteine up to the phenylalanine, the CDR3 has a length of 14 residues. The nucleotide record is missing. Per the germline V gene, SGHAT is the CDR1 and FQNNGV is the CDR2.